The present entry profiles one T cell receptor beta chain with its context. Gene-specific TRAV and TRBV primers were used for first-strand cDNA, covering alpha and beta chains. TCRs underwent approximately 20 PCR cycles of amplification with a constant-region primer and V-primer adapter. One entry per CDR3 protein, called by TCRdb with MiXCR from the reads. The sample shows 31,000 or so distinct CDR3 sequences, approximately 54% of them seen only once. The source of the sample is a study of low-dose radiotherapy and immunotherapy resistance in tumors. Whole-study context: Patients were treated with intravenous nivolumab at 240 mg every two weeks and were also dosed with ipilimumab at 1 mg/kg every six weeks.

The CDR3 loop spans 11 amino acids. The germline V gene has CDR1 DFQATT and CDR2 SNEGSKA (reference sequence). The ends were cut back, 2 bases at V and 1 base at J, with 2 bases in the middle. Sample time point: after trial treatment. Treatment specified: LDRT plus nivolumab, ipilimumab, low-dose cyclophosphamide and aspirin (RACIN trial). Eligibility required advanced solid tumors lacking tumor-infiltrating lymphocytes. The receptor's source is a male donor with gallbladder cancer. The chain has TRBV20-1 and TRBJ2-5, with D unclear. The starting material was PBMCs, obtained after low-dose radiotherapy plus immunotherapy. The CDR3: CSARLQETQYF. CDR3 coding DNA: TGCAGTGCTAGACTCCAAGAGACCCAGTACTTC.